This T cell receptor beta chain originates from a study of regulatory T cells in long-lasting Graves disease. This clonotype was counted at least ten times. Time point: newly diagnosed GD, antithyroid drugs for less than 3 months. PBMC-derived RNA was used for the TCR library. It was an endocrinology department in Xi'an, China, that provided the patients. Arm-PCR with iRepertoire HTBI primers amplified the CDR3 regions for these TCR beta libraries. TCRdb re-derived calls from the multiplex PCR reads in MiXCR, one entry per CDR3 protein. The top ten clones hold about 20% of a sample with more than 300,000 distinct CDR3 sequences, 12% of them seen once. Trimming cost V 7 bases and J 6 bases; bases outside gene matches: 4. This CDR3 region has 12 residues. From germline, CDR1 is MNHNS and CDR2 SASEGT. These sequences were also reported in another study, on T cells in Graves' hyperthyroidism and ophthalmopathy. As reported in that work: When the TCR CDR3 underwent first-round RT-PCR, the HTBI primer set was used. Most thyroid clonotypes expanded above 0.001 appeared in blood too. Ophthalmopathy was identified by the model a median about six months ahead of onset.

The gene calls are TRBV6-1 and TRBJ1-2; 8 bases match TRBD1. The sample in question was peripheral blood mononuclear cells (PBMCs), obtained at new diagnosis, from a patient treated with antithyroid drugs. The receptor's source is a woman aged 18-35 years with Graves disease. The CDR3 is CASTLDRDGYTF. The CDR3 DNA reads TGTGCCAGCACCTTGGACAGGGATGGCTACACCTTC.